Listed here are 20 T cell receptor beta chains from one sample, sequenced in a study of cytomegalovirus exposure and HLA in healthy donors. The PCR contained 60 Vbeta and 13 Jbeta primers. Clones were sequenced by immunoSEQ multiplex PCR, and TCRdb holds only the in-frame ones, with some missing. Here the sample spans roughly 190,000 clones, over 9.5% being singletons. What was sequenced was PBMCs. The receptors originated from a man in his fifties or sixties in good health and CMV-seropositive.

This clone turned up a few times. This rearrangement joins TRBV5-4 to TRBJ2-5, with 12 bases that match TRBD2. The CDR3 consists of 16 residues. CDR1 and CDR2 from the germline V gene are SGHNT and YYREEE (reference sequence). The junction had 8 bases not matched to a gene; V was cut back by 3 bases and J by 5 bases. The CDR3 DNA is TGTGCCAGCAGCTCTAGACTAGCGGGGGATAAGGAGACCCAGTACTTC. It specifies CASSSRLAGDKETQYF.

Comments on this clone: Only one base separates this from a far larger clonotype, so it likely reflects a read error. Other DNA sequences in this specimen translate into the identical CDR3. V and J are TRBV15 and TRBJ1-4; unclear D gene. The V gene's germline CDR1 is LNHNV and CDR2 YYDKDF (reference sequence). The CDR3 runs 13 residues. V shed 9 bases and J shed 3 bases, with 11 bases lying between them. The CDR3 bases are TGTGCCACATCCGGGTACTCTAATGAAAAACTGTTTTTT. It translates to CATSGYSNEKLFF.

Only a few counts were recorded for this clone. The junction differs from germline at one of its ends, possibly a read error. The CDR3 here is CASSLMVGQRDNAQFF. The CDR3 nucleotides read TGTGCCAGCAGCTTAATGGTGGGCCAAAGGGACAATGCGCAGTTCTTC. This chain joins TRBV13 and TRBJ2-1, with a tentative D call TRBD1 (6 bases). This CDR3 is built from 16 residues. The V gene's germline CDR1 is PRHDT and CDR2 FYEKMQ (reference sequence).

This CDR3 is CASSQDGRAGPVNEQFF. CDR3 coding DNA: TGCGCCAGCAGCCAAGATGGGCGGGCGGGGCCCGTGAATGAGCAGTTCTTC. The chain employs TRBV4-3 and TRBJ2-1, with D possibly being TRBD2 (6 bases). Germline-derived CDR1 and CDR2 are LGHNA and YSLEER. The CDR3 sequence is 17 residues long. V gave up 0 bases and J gave up 7 bases, with 19 bases separating them.

CDR3 nucleotide sequence: TGCGCCAGCAGCCACCGACTAGCGGGTTCCACCGGGGAGCTGTTTTTT. Its protein product is CASSHRLAGSTGELFF. The genes are TRBV4-3 and TRBJ2-2; 10 nucleotides match TRBD2. The CDR3 totals 16 residues. From germline, CDR1 is LGHNA and CDR2 YSLEER. The trim removed 3 bases at V and 4 bases at J, leaving 5 bases unmatched.

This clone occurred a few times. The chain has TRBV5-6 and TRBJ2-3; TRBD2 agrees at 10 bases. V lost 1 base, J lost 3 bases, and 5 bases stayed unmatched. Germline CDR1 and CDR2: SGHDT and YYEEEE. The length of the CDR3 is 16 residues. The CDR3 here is CASSLKRGGGTDTQYF. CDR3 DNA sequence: TGTGCCAGCAGCTTGAAGCGGGGGGGCGGGACAGATACGCAGTATTTT.

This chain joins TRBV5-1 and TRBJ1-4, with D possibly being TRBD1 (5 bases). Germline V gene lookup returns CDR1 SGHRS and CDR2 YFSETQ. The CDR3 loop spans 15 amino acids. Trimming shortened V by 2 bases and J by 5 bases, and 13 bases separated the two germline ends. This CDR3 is CASSFFGQGNEKLFF. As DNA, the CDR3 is TGCGCCAGCAGCTTTTTCGGGCAGGGCAATGAAAAACTGTTTTTT.

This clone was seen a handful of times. The DNA for the CDR3 is TGCGCCAGCATCATCAGGGGGCCCCCTGACTATGGCTACACCTTC. Protein: CASIIRGPPDYGYTF. The chain combines TRBV10-1 with TRBJ1-2; 8 nucleotides match TRBD1. V trimming: 7 bases; J trimming: 3 bases; junction bases outside the gene matches: 10. The CDR3 totals 15 residues. Germline-derived CDR1 and CDR2 are WNHNN and SYGVQD (reference sequence).

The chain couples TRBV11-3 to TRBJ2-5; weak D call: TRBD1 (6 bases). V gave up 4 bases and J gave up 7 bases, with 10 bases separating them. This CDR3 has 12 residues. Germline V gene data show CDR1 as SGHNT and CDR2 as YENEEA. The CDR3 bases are TGTGCCAGCAGCTACAGGGACGGGACCCAGTACTTC. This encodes CASSYRDGTQYF.

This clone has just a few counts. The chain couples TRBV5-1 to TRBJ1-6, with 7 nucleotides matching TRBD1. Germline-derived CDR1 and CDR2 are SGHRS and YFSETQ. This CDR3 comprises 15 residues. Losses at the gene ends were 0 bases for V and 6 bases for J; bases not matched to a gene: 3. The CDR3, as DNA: TGCGCCAGCAGCTTGGAGGGACAGCCTAATTCACCCCTCCACTTT. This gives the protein CASSLEGQPNSPLHF.

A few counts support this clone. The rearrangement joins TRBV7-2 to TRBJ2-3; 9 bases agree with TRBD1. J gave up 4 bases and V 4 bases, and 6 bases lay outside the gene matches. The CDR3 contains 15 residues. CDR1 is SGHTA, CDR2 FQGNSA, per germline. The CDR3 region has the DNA TGTGCCAGCAGCTATAGGACAGGGGAATCAGATACGCAGTATTTT. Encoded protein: CASSYRTGESDTQYF.

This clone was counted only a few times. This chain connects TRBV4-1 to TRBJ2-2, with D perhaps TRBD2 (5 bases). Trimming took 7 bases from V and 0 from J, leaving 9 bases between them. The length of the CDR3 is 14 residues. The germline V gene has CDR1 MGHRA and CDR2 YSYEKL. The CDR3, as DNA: TGCGCCAGCAAGGGAGCTGCGAACACCGGGGAGCTGTTTTTT. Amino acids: CASKGAANTGELFF.

CDR3 sequence (DNA): TGTGCCAGCAGCTTAGGGACACCTCAAGGAACTGAAGCTTTCTTT. The encoded protein is CASSLGTPQGTEAFF. V usage is TRBV7-9 and J usage is TRBJ1-1, with D possibly being TRBD1 (5 bases). Trimming took off 1 base at V and 5 bases at J, with 14 bases between the two ends. The CDR3 is 15 residues long. Germline V CDR1 and CDR2: SEHNR, FQNEAQ (reference sequence).

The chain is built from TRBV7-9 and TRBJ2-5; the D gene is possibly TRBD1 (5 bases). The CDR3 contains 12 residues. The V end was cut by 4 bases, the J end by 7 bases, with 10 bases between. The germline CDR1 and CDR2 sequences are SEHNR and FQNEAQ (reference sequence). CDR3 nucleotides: TGTGCCAGCAGCTCTAGGGGCGGGACCCAGTACTTC. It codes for CASSSRGGTQYF.

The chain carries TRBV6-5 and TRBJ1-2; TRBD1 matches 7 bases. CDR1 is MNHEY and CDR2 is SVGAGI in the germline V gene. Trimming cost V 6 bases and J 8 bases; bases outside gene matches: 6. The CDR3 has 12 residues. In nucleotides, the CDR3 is TGTGCCAGCAGGACAGGGAGCGAGGGCTACACCTTC. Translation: CASRTGSEGYTF.

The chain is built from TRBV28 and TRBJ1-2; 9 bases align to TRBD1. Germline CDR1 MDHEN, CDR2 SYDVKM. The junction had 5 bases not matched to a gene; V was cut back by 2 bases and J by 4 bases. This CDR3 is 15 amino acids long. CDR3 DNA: TGTGCCAGCAGTTTAACCGGGACAGGGTCCTATGGCTACACCTTC. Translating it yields CASSLTGTGSYGYTF.

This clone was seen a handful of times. CDR3 residues: CASSQDGQGAYNEQFF. CDR3 sequence (DNA): TGTGCCAGCAGCCAAGATGGGCAGGGGGCTTACAATGAGCAGTTCTTC. V is TRBV25-1 and J is TRBJ2-1; 8 bases line up with TRBD1. The CDR3 loop spans 16 amino acids. V was clipped by 6 bases and J by 4 bases; unmatched bases: 11. Looked up from germline, CDR1 is MGHDK and CDR2 is SYGVNS.

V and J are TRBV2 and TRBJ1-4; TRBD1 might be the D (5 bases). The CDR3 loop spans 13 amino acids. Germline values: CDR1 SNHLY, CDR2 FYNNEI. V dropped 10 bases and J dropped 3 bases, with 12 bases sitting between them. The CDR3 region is CATIRVANEKLFF. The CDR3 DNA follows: TGTGCCACCATCAGGGTTGCTAATGAAAAACTGTTTTTT.

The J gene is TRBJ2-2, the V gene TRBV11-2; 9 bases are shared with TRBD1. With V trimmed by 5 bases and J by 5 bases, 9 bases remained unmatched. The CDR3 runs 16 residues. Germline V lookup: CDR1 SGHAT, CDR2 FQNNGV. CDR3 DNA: TGTGCCAGCAGCCTCCGGGACAGGGTTGGTACCGGGGAGCTGTTTTTT. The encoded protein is CASSLRDRVGTGELFF.

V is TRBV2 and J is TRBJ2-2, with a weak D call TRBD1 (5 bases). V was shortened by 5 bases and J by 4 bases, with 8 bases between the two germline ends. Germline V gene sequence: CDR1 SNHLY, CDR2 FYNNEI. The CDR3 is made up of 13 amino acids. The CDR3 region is CASSPGPTGELFF. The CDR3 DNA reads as TGTGCCAGCAGTCCAGGGCCCACCGGGGAGCTGTTTTTT.